Listed here are 9 T cell receptor beta chains from one sample, sequenced in a study of T-cell reconstitution after alpha-beta-depleted transplantation in children. This sample's TCRbeta library carried unique molecular identifier barcodes. TCRdb analysed the PCR reads with MiXCR anew, one entry per CDR3 protein. The profile shows under 35,000 distinct CDR3 sequences, 6.3% of them singletons. The source material was PBMCs, mostly from graft donor cells, sampled 180 days after TCRalphabeta/CD19-depleted stem cell transplant. These receptors all stem from a male patient aged 10-17 years who had a stem cell transplant for acute myeloid leukemia, so the T cells may come from the graft donor.

In its sample, this clonotype was seen many times. V usage is TRBV3-1 and J usage is TRBJ2-7; D remains ambiguous. Germline values: CDR1 LGHDT, CDR2 YNNKEL (reference sequence). CDR3 length: 12 amino acids. V lost 0 bases and J 6 bases, leaving 6 bases between the germline ends. The CDR3 DNA reads TGTGCCAGCAGCCAAGATTCCACCGAGCAGTACTTC. This gives the protein CASSQDSTEQYF.

At least ten counts were recorded for this clonotype. This chain connects TRBV20-1 to TRBJ2-1; 7 nucleotides agree with TRBD2. V gave up 3 bases and J gave up 0 bases; unmatched junction bases: 8. This CDR3 has 16 residues. Germline CDR1 and CDR2: DFQATT and SNEGSKA (reference sequence). Here the CDR3 DNA reads TGCAGTGCTAGTCAACTAGCGATAAGCTCCTACAATGAGCAGTTCTTC. Protein: CSASQLAISSYNEQFF.

This clonotype was counted many times. The chain uses TRBV7-2 and TRBJ2-3, with a tentative D call TRBD2 (6 bases). The CDR3 spans 14 residues. The V end lost 5 bases, the J end lost 8 bases, and 17 bases lay between the germline ends. CDR1 is SGHTA and CDR2 is FQGNSA in the germline V gene. The CDR3 DNA reads TGTGCCAGCAGCCGGGGCGGGTCGGGGGTTACGCAGTATTTT. Residues: CASSRGGSGVTQYF.

This clonotype appeared many times. The CDR3 loop reads CASSLGQGYYEQYV. DNA for the CDR3: TGTGCCAGCAGCCTCGGACAGGGTTACTACGAGCAGTACGTC. V usage is TRBV11-2 and J usage is TRBJ2-7; 8 bases are shared with TRBD1. In germline, CDR1 is SGHAT, CDR2 FQNNGV. The V gene end was trimmed by 5 bases and the J gene end by 3 bases; junction bases not matched to a gene: 6. The CDR3 spans 14 residues.

This clonotype was detected ten times or more. The rearrangement joins TRBV5-5 to TRBJ2-2; tentatively, D is TRBD1 or TRBD2 (5 bases each). The germline V and J ends were trimmed by 1 base and 0 bases, with 7 bases remaining between them. The CDR3 extends over 15 amino acids. Germline CDR1 SGHKS, CDR2 YYEKEE (reference sequence). This chain's CDR3 is CASSLMGANTGELFF. The CDR3 DNA reads as TGTGCCAGCAGCTTGATGGGGGCGAACACCGGGGAGCTGTTTTTT.

This clonotype was recorded at least ten times. The chain has TRBV28 and TRBJ2-3, with D perhaps being TRBD1 or TRBD2 (5 bases each). CDR1 is MDHEN and CDR2 is SYDVKM in the germline V gene. V lost 5 bases to trimming and J lost 2 bases, with 14 bases between them. The CDR3 extends over 15 amino acids. The CDR3 loop reads CASSGRGASTDTQYF. In DNA, the CDR3 is TGTGCCAGCAGTGGGCGAGGGGCTTCCACAGATACGCAGTATTTT.

This clonotype came up many times. V gene TRBV28 combines with J gene TRBJ1-2; D may be TRBD1 (6 bases). The CDR3 covers 16 residues. CDR1 is MDHEN and CDR2 is SYDVKM in the germline V gene. V dropped 6 bases and J dropped 5 bases, with 22 bases sitting between them. DNA for the CDR3: TGTGCCAGCAGATTTACAGGGTTCTTAAAGGGTTATGGCTACACCTTC. Protein sequence: CASRFTGFLKGYGYTF.

This clonotype was counted at least ten times. J is TRBJ1-5 and V is TRBV24-1; D unresolved. Trimming removed 5 bases from V and 1 base from J, with 8 bases in between. CDR1 KGHDR and CDR2 SFDVKD come from the germline V gene. The CDR3 extends over 14 amino acids. The CDR3: CATSVKWSNQPQHF. CDR3 in DNA: TGTGCCACCAGTGTTAAGTGGAGCAATCAGCCCCAGCATTTT.

This clonotype appeared many times. The rearrangement joins TRBV5-4 to TRBJ2-1, with 11 bases aligning to TRBD2. Germline CDR1 and CDR2: SGHNT and YYREEE (reference sequence). The CDR3 sequence is 15 residues long. V lost 0 bases to trimming and J lost 9 bases; unmatched junction nucleotides: 5. The CDR3 is CASSLVAGGLGEQFF. As DNA, the CDR3 is TGTGCCAGCAGCTTGGTAGCGGGGGGGCTCGGTGAGCAGTTCTTC.